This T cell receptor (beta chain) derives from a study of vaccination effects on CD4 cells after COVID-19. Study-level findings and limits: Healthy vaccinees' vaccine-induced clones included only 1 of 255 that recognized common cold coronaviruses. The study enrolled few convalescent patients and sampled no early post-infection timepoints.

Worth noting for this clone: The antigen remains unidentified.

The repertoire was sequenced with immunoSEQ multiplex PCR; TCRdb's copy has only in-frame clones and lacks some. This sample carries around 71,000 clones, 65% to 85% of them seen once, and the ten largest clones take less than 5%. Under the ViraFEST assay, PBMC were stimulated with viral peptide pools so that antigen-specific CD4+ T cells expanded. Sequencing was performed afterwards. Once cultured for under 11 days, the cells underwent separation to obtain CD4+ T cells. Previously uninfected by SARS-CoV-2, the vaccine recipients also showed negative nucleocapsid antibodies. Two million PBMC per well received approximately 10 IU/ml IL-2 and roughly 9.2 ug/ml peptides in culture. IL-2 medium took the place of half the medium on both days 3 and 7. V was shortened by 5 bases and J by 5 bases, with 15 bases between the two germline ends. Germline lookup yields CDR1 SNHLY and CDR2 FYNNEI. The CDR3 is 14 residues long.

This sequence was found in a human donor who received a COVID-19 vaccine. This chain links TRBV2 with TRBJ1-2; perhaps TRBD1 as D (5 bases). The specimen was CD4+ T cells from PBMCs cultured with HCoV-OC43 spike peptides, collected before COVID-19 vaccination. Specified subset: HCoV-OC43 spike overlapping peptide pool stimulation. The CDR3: CASSLALDRYGYTF. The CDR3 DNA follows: TGTGCCAGCAGTCTCGCGCTAGACAGATATGGCTACACCTTC. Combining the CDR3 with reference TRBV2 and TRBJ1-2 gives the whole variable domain EPEVTQTPSHQVTQMGQEVILRCVPISNHLYFYWYRQILGQKVEFLVSFYNNEISEKSEIFDDQFSVERPDGSNFTLKIRSTKLEDSAMYFCASSLALDRYGYTFGSGTRLTVV.